One and the same sample provided the 21 T cell receptor beta chains below, sequenced in a study of human thymus T cells. Thymus specimens were resections from corrective heart surgery. The data were produced by immunoSEQ multiplex PCR, yet TCRdb's version contains in-frame clones alone and is incomplete. The sample holds about 78,000 clones, just over 95% seen once. What was sequenced was thymus tissue. Receptors were obtained from a boy under two years old with a congenital heart defect but otherwise immunologically healthy.

This chain connects TRBV19 to TRBJ2-3; TRBD2 matches 10 bases. This CDR3 is 17 amino acids long. V gave up 7 bases and J gave up 0 bases; unmatched junction bases: 10. From germline, CDR1 is LNHDA and CDR2 SQIVND (reference sequence). The CDR3 sequence is CASKGSGRVPSTDTQYF. In nucleotides, the CDR3 is TGTGCCAGTAAGGGAAGCGGGAGGGTTCCTAGCACAGATACGCAGTATTTT.

The chain couples TRBV7-6 to TRBJ2-7; no firm D call. The germline V and J ends were trimmed by 5 bases and 0 bases, with 17 bases remaining between them. The length of the CDR3 is 16 residues. Germline lookup yields CDR1 SGHVS and CDR2 FNYEAQ. The chain's CDR3 is CASSRTPQQCSYEQYF. The CDR3, as DNA: TGTGCCAGCAGCCGTACCCCACAACAATGCTCCTACGAGCAGTACTTC. The complete variable domain, with remaining parts taken from reference TRBV7-6 and TRBJ2-7, reads GAGVSQSPRYKVTKRGQDVALRCDPISGHVSLYWYRQALGQGPEFLTYFNYEAQQDKSGLPNDRFSAERPEGSISTLTIQRTEQRDSAMYRCASSRTPQQCSYEQYFGPGTRLTVT.

V is TRBV25-1 and J is TRBJ1-1, with TRBD1 identical over 9 bases. The CDR3 covers 17 residues. Germline V gives CDR1 MGHDK, CDR2 SYGVNS. Germline trimming cut 3 bases from V and 4 bases from J; bases unmatched to any gene: 12. The CDR3 nucleotides are TGTGCCAGCAGTGACCGAACAGGGGGCGTTTTTGGCACTGAAGCTTTCTTT. Translating gives CASSDRTGGVFGTEAFF.

The chain links TRBV10-2 to TRBJ2-2; 9 bases line up with TRBD2. The CDR3 is 17 residues long. J gave up 3 bases and V 3 bases, and 8 bases lay outside the gene matches. Germline V CDR1 and CDR2: WSHSY, SAAADI. The CDR3 loop reads CASSDLVAGDDTGELFF. CDR3 sequence (DNA): TGCGCCAGCAGTGATTTGGTAGCGGGAGACGACACCGGGGAGCTGTTTTTT.

V and J are TRBV6-4 and TRBJ2-2; TRBD1 agrees at 7 bases. The CDR3 totals 18 residues. Trimming took 0 bases from V and 3 from J; bases not matched to a gene: 10. Germline V lookup: CDR1 MRHNA, CDR2 SNTAGT. CDR3 sequence reads: CASSDSGIGGTYTGELFF. DNA of the CDR3: TGTGCCAGCAGTGACTCGGGGATAGGGGGCACATACACCGGGGAGCTGTTTTTT.

This clone was picked up one time. This chain connects TRBV6-6 to TRBJ2-1; 12 bases are a match to TRBD2. Germline V gene sequence: CDR1 MNHNY, CDR2 SVGAGI (reference sequence). The CDR3 has 16 residues. With 6 bases clipped from V and 7 bases from J, the junction kept 10 bases outside the gene matches. The CDR3 bases are TGTGCCAGCAGCCGACCACTAGCGGGAGGATTTAATGAGCAGTTCTTC. This codes for CASSRPLAGGFNEQFF.

The V and J genes are TRBV6-5 and TRBJ2-5, with a weak D call TRBD2 (6 bases). CDR3 length: 15 amino acids. Germline CDR1 reads MNHEY; CDR2 reads SVGAGI. The V and J ends lost 6 bases and 4 bases respectively, with 18 bases between them. Here the CDR3 DNA reads TGTGCCAGCAGGTTAAGAGTTGGGGGAGGAGAGACCCAGTACTTC. Amino acid sequence: CASRLRVGGGETQYF.

The chain uses TRBV19 and TRBJ2-1, with 9 nucleotides matching TRBD2. V shed 5 bases and J 8 bases; nucleotides not matched to a gene: 16. The CDR3 is 17 residues long. In germline, CDR1 is LNHDA, CDR2 SQIVND (reference sequence). The CDR3 sequence: CASSSQDAGGPKDEQFF. CDR3 bases: TGTGCCAGTAGTTCCCAAGATGCGGGAGGGCCGAAGGATGAGCAGTTCTTC.

The chain has TRBV5-5 and TRBJ1-2; no definite D call. Trimming took off 1 base at V and 8 bases at J, with 9 bases between the two ends. The CDR3 runs to 12 residues. Germline CDR1 reads SGHKS; CDR2 reads YYEKEE (reference sequence). CDR3 amino acids: CASSLLVGGYTF. CDR3 nucleotide sequence: TGTGCCAGCAGCTTGCTGGTGGGCGGCTACACCTTC.

This clone was found once. The chain combines TRBV9 with TRBJ1-2; 7 bases fit TRBD1. V lost 5 bases and J lost 2; bases outside the gene matches: 12. CDR3 size: 16 residues. Germline V gene sequence: CDR1 SGDLS, CDR2 YYNGEE. CDR3 DNA: TGTGCCAGCAGAGCAACACTTCCGGACAGGAACTATGGCTACACCTTC. Residues: CASRATLPDRNYGYTF.

This clone was detected only once. This chain connects TRBV5-6 to TRBJ1-3, with TRBD1 matching 9 bases. Looked up from germline, CDR1 is SGHDT and CDR2 is YYEEEE. Trimming cost V 0 bases and J 2 bases; bases outside gene matches: 6. The CDR3 consists of 17 residues. The CDR3 sequence is CASSLARGQGTGNTIYF. The CDR3 bases are TGTGCCAGCAGCTTGGCTAGGGGACAGGGAACTGGAAACACCATATATTTT. Full variable domain (remainder filled in from reference TRBV5-6 and TRBJ1-3): DAGVTQSPTHLIKTRGQQVTLRCSPKSGHDTVSWYQQALGQGPQFIFQYYEEEERQRGNFPDRFSGHQFPNYSSELNVNALLLGDSALYLCASSLARGQGTGNTIYFGEGSWLTVV.

The chain recombines TRBV6-5 with TRBJ1-2; D possibly corresponds to TRBD1 (6 bases). There are 15 residues in the CDR3. CDR1 is MNHEY and CDR2 is SVGAGI in the germline V gene. The V end was cut by 1 base, the J end by 4 bases, with 13 bases between. CDR3 nucleotide sequence: TGTGCCAGCAGTTACTTTCGCGACAGGCCCTATGGCTACACCTTC. As protein: CASSYFRDRPYGYTF.

This chain's CDR3 is CSVADRAYNEQFF. The CDR3 DNA follows: TGCAGCGTTGCCGACAGGGCTTACAATGAGCAGTTCTTC. The chain uses TRBV29-1 and TRBJ2-1; 7 bases are a match to TRBD1. The V segment lost 4 bases and the J segment 4 bases; nucleotides outside the gene matches: 4. The length of the CDR3 is 13 residues. Germline-derived CDR1 and CDR2 are SQVTM and ANQGSEA.

This rearrangement joins TRBV10-3 to TRBJ1-5; the match to TRBD1 covers 7 bases. Germline V gives CDR1 ENHRY, CDR2 SYGVKD. The junction had 19 bases not matched to a gene; V was cut back by 3 bases and J by 5 bases. The CDR3 has 19 amino acids. CDR3 sequence (DNA): TGTGCCATCAGTGAAACATTCAGGGGGGAACCCGGAAGCTATCAGCCCCAGCATTTT. This sequence encodes CAISETFRGEPGSYQPQHF.

The count of this clone is one. This chain connects TRBV6-1 to TRBJ1-2; D may be TRBD1 (5 bases). V was clipped by 3 bases and J by 8 bases, with 13 bases between them. The CDR3 covers 13 residues. Germline V CDR1 and CDR2: MNHNS, SASEGT. Written as DNA, the CDR3 is TGTGCCAGCAGTGAGGCGGGGGTGAGCGGCTACACCTTC. Encoded protein: CASSEAGVSGYTF.

This chain joins TRBV19 and TRBJ2-6; D is perhaps TRBD1 (5 bases). In germline, CDR1 is LNHDA, CDR2 SQIVND (reference sequence). The V end was cut by 5 bases, the J end by 4 bases, with 15 bases between. The CDR3 is 16 amino acids. The CDR3 reads CASSLLDKTGANVLTF. DNA of the CDR3: TGTGCCAGTAGTCTTCTGGACAAAACCGGGGCCAACGTCCTGACTTTC.

The genes are TRBV6-4 and TRBJ2-7; 8 bases are shared with TRBD2. This CDR3 spans 16 amino acids. CDR1 MRHNA and CDR2 SNTAGT come from the germline V gene. V shed 1 base and J 2 bases; nucleotides not matched to a gene: 7. CDR3 DNA: TGTGCCAGCAGTGACTATTGGCGGGAGGCCCCCTACGAGCAGTACTTC. Encoded protein: CASSDYWREAPYEQYF.

The chain employs TRBV7-3 and TRBJ2-1; TRBD2 aligns across 14 bases. The CDR3 totals 17 residues. Germline values: CDR1 SGHTA, CDR2 FQGTGA. With V trimmed by 5 bases and J by 6 bases, 9 bases remained unmatched. CDR3 bases: TGTGCCAGCAGCCCTGCCGGACTAGCGGGGGGAGGCAATGAGCAGTTCTTC. This sequence encodes CASSPAGLAGGGNEQFF. The variable domain in full, completed from reference TRBV7-3 and TRBJ2-1, reads GAGVSQTPSNKVTEKGKYVELRCDPISGHTALYWYRQSLGQGPEFLIYFQGTGAADDSGLPNDRFFAVRPEGSVSTLKIQRTERGDSAVYLCASSPAGLAGGGNEQFFGPGTRLTVL.

This sequence joins TRBV2 and TRBJ2-1, with 9 bases lining up with TRBD1. The V gene's germline CDR1 is SNHLY and CDR2 FYNNEI. This CDR3 contains 15 residues. V lost 6 bases, J lost 6 bases, and 9 bases stayed unmatched. The CDR3 bases are TGTGCCAGCAGCCTTGACAGGGGGGGGAGCAATGAGCAGTTCTTC. It codes for CASSLDRGGSNEQFF.

J is TRBJ2-3 and V is TRBV29-1; TRBD2 agrees at 14 bases. Germline V lookup: CDR1 SQVTM, CDR2 ANQGSEA. The V gene end was trimmed by 1 base and the J gene end by 2 bases; junction bases not matched to a gene: 11. The CDR3 is 19 amino acids. The CDR3 bases are TGCAGCGTTGAAGTGTGGGGGGGGACTAGCGGGAGTTCCACAGATACGCAGTATTTT. Translated, it gives CSVEVWGGTSGSSTDTQYF.

This sequence joins TRBV12-5 and TRBJ2-1, with 11 bases matching TRBD2. This CDR3 is 14 amino acids long. Germline-derived CDR1 and CDR2 are LGHNT and FRNRAP. With 2 bases clipped from V and 10 bases from J, the junction kept 4 bases outside the gene matches. The CDR3 is CASGLTGLAGEQFF. Written as DNA, the CDR3 is TGTGCTAGTGGTTTGACAGGACTAGCGGGCGAGCAGTTCTTC.